Listed below are T cell receptor beta chains from one sample, sequenced in a study of shared clonotypes between healthy human individuals. Assay used: immunoSEQ multiplex PCR; TCRdb lists only in-frame clones, some missing. The table has around 2.5 million clones, approximately 93% seen once. The sequenced sample consisted of naive CD4+ T cells from PBMCs. The receptors stem from a man in his late teens or twenties in good health. Some clones in this sample may be carry-over from other donors' samples. Both conserved end residues are part of each CDR3. Each record gives: V gene, CDR3 protein.

V: TRBV18
CDR3: CASSATYEQYF

V: TRBV6-6
CDR3: CASSYPGGGTEAFF

V: TRBV9
CDR3: CASSRRQGQETQYF

V: TRBV19
CDR3: CASCSLELTEQFF

V: TRBV20-1
CDR3: CSAGDTEAFF

V: TRBV2
CDR3: CASRRGENTEAFF

V: TRBV5-5
CDR3: CASSPGRTSGNTIYF

V: TRBV28
CDR3: CASSLYLGAAISSYGYTF

V: TRBV6-1
CDR3: CASSEGTVYNSPLHF

V: TRBV7-2
CDR3: CASSLARDYEQYF

V: TRBV7-9
CDR3: CASSPQAGNGYTF

V: TRBV28
CDR3: CASRDLNQPQHF

V: TRBV6-5
CDR3: CASSFSGQPQHF

V: TRBV6-6
CDR3: CASSYSHPSTGELFF

V: TRBV15
CDR3: CATSRGEVVSQPQHF

V: TRBV15
CDR3: CATKKQGAHEKLFF